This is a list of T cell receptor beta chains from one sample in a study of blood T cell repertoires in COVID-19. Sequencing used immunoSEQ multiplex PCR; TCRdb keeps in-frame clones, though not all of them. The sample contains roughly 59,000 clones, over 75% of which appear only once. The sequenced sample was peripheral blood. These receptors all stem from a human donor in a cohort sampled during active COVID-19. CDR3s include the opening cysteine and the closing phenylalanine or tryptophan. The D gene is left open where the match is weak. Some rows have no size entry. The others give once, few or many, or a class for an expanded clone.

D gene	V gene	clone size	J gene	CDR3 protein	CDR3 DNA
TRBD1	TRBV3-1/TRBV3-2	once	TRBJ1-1	CASSRTGKVGEAFF	TGTGCCAGCAGCCGGACAGGGAAAGTGGGTGAAGCTTTCTTT
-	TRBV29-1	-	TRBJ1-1	CSVVRTLNTEAFF	TGCAGCGTTGTTAGGACACTCAACACTGAAGCTTTCTTT
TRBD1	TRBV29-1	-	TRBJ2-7	CSVSGQNYGQYF	TGCAGCGTATCGGGACAGAACTACGGGCAGTACTTC
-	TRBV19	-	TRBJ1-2	CASSIDPKFNYGYTF	TGTGCCAGTAGTATAGATCCTAAATTCAACTATGGCTACACCTTC
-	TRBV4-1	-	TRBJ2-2	CASSQVSDILTTGELFF	TGCGCCAGCAGCCAAGTGAGTGACATCCTTACGACCGGGGAGCTGTTTTTT
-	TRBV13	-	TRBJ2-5	CASSLYGSAETQYF	TGTGCCAGCAGCTTATACGGGAGTGCGGAGACCCAGTACTTC
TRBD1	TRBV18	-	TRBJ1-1	CASSPPGQGGNTEAFF	TGTGCCAGCTCACCACCGGGACAGGGGGGGAACACTGAAGCTTTCTTT
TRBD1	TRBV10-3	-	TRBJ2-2	CAIRQDRGIAGELFF	TGTGCCATCAGACAGGACAGGGGGATCGCCGGGGAGCTGTTTTTT
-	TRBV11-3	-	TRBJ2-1	CASSLEGTATARNEQFF	TGTGCCAGCAGCTTAGAGGGTACAGCGACAGCTAGGAATGAGCAGTTCTTC
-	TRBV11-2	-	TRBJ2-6	CASSLRRAGANVLTF	TGTGCCAGCAGCTTAAGGAGGGCTGGGGCCAACGTCCTGACTTTC
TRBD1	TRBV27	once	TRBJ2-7	CASSWDRGPYEQYF	TGTGCCAGCAGTTGGGACAGGGGGCCGTACGAGCAGTACTTC
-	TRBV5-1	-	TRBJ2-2	CASSLLLEGDGELFF	TGCGCCAGCAGCTTGTTATTAGAGGGCGACGGGGAGCTGTTTTTT
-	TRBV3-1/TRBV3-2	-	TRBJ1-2	CASSQVAHGYTF	TGTGCCAGCAGCCAAGTTGCACACGGCTACACCTTC
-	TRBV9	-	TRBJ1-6	CASSASTGYNSPLHF	TGTGCCAGCAGCGCCTCGACAGGCTATAATTCACCCCTCCACTTT
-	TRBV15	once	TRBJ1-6	CATSRDSDNSPLHF	TGTGCCACCAGCAGGGACAGTGATAATTCACCCCTCCACTTT
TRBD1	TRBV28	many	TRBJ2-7	CATYTQGEFSYEQYF	TGTGCCACCTACACCCAGGGGGAATTCTCCTACGAGCAGTACTTC
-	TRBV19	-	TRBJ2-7	CASKPRGFEQYF	TGTGCCAGTAAACCACGGGGGTTCGAGCAGTACTTC
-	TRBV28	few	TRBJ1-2	CASSPRGRANYGYTF	TGTGCCAGCAGTCCCAGGGGACGGGCTAACTATGGCTACACCTTC
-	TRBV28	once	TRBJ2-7	CAARGDTHEQYF	TGTGCCGCCCGGGGGGACACCCACGAGCAGTACTTC
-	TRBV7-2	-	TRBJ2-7	CASTSLTEQYF	TGTGCCAGCACCTCCCTAACTGAGCAGTACTTC
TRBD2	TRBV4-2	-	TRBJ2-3	CASSFGEREFGDTQYF	TGTGCCAGCAGCTTCGGCGAGCGGGAGTTCGGAGATACGCAGTATTTT
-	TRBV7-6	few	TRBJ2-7	CASSINPSGDAFYEQYF	TGTGCCAGCAGCATAAATCCTTCAGGGGATGCATTCTACGAGCAGTACTTC